These 15 T cell receptor beta chains were all obtained from the same sample, sequenced in a study of shared clonotypes between healthy human individuals. This table comes from immunoSEQ multiplex PCR, and its TCRdb copy is limited to in-frame clones, with some not included. The sample carries 950,000 to 1,100,000 clones, roughly 70% recorded once. What was sequenced was memory CD4+ T cells sorted from blood. The sample's subset: CD45RA-negative fraction. These receptors all come from a man aged 18 to 30 in good health.

This chain links TRBV5-1 with TRBJ1-2, with TRBD1 matching over 7 bases. CDR1 is SGHRS, CDR2 YFSETQ, per germline. The CDR3 length is 16 residues. Unmatched junction bases numbered 10, after V lost 0 bases and J lost 5 bases. The chain's CDR3 is CASSLDHDRAVYGYTF. The CDR3 DNA reads TGCGCCAGCAGCTTGGATCATGACAGGGCCGTATATGGCTACACCTTC.

The gene calls are TRBV19 and TRBJ2-1, with 10 bases aligning to TRBD2. CDR1 and CDR2 from the germline V gene are LNHDA and SQIVND (reference sequence). V shed 6 bases, J shed 8 bases, and the junction held 13 bases outside the gene matches. CDR3 length equals 16 residues. CDR3 amino acids: CASSQGASGGGDEQFF. CDR3 coding DNA: TGTGCCAGTAGCCAAGGGGCTAGCGGGGGAGGTGATGAGCAGTTCTTC.

The genes are TRBV5-4 and TRBJ1-6; 7 bases line up with TRBD1. Germline lookup yields CDR1 SGHNT and CDR2 YYREEE (reference sequence). This CDR3 comprises 14 residues. Trimming took 1 base from V and 7 from J; bases not matched to a gene: 2. The CDR3 loop reads CASSLRTGNSPLHF. Here the CDR3 DNA reads TGTGCCAGCAGCTTGAGGACAGGAAATTCACCCCTCCACTTT.

A word on this clone: The same CDR3 can be traced to other DNA sequences in this sample. The V call is TRBV5-1, the J call TRBJ2-6; D is unresolved. Trimming cost V 1 base and J 0 bases, with 2 bases left between them. The CDR3 is 14 amino acids. Germline V gene data show CDR1 as SGHRS and CDR2 as YFSETQ. The CDR3 region has the DNA TGCGCCAGCAGCTTGAGCTCTGGGGCCAACGTCCTGACTTTC. Protein product: CASSLSSGANVLTF. The whole variable domain, remainder taken from reference TRBV5-1 and TRBJ2-6, is KAGVTQTPRYLIKTRGQQVTLSCSPISGHRSVSWYQQTPGQGLQFLFEYFSETQRNKGNFPGRFSGRQFSNSRSEMNVSTLELGDSALYLCASSLSSGANVLTFGAGSRLTVL.

This clone was seen once. This chain uses TRBV10-2 with TRBJ2-2; possible D gene TRBD2, 6 bases. This CDR3 contains 20 residues. Trimming took off 10 bases at V and 4 bases at J, with 34 bases between the two ends. Germline V gene sequence: CDR1 WSHSY, CDR2 SAAADI. CDR3 residues: CATRDSKIIPGLRATGELFF. CDR3 coding DNA: TGCGCCACCCGTGACAGCAAAATTATCCCGGGACTCAGAGCCACCGGGGAGCTGTTTTTT.

The CDR3 DNA reads TGCGCCAGCAGCCGGGGGTTGGGTGAAGCTTTCTTT. It encodes CASSRGLGEAFF. V and J are TRBV5-1 and TRBJ1-1; a weak D match, TRBD1 (5 bases). The germline V and J ends were trimmed by 4 bases and 7 bases, with 11 bases remaining between them. This CDR3 is built from 12 residues. Per germline, CDR1 SGHRS and CDR2 YFSETQ.

The rearrangement uses TRBV11-2 and TRBJ2-7; 10 bases are a match to TRBD2. The length of the CDR3 is 16 residues. CDR1 SGHAT and CDR2 FQNNGV come from the germline V gene. The V and J ends lost 0 bases and 2 bases, in that order; junction bases with no gene match: 4. CDR3 in DNA: TGTGCCAGCAGCTTAGATGTTCTAGCGGGAGCCTACGAGCAGTACTTC. This gives the protein CASSLDVLAGAYEQYF.

As for this clone: A much larger clone lies a single base off, so this may be a read error. Other DNA sequences within the sample encode an identical CDR3. This chain uses TRBV7-2 with TRBJ2-3, with D possibly matching TRBD2 (5 bases). Trimming removed 1 base from V and 0 bases from J, with 5 bases in between. The germline CDR1 and CDR2 sequences are SGHTA and FQGNSA. The CDR3 consists of 14 residues. The CDR3 protein is CASSLGTSTDTQYF. The CDR3, as DNA: TGTGCCAGCAGCTTAGGGACTAGCACAGATACGCAGTATTTT.

This clone has just a few counts. The chain joins TRBV29-1 to TRBJ2-2; D ambiguous. Trimming cost V 5 bases and J 2 bases, with 9 bases left between them. The CDR3 runs to 13 residues. CDR1 and CDR2 from the germline V gene are SQVTM and ANQGSEA. Here the CDR3 DNA reads TGCAGCGTTCGAGCGATTAACACCGGGGAGCTGTTTTTT. The encoded protein is CSVRAINTGELFF.

V is TRBV6-4 and J is TRBJ2-1; D remains ambiguous. The CDR3 contains 14 residues. V was cut by 3 bases and J by 2 bases, with 8 bases left in between. Germline-derived CDR1 and CDR2 are MRHNA and SNTAGT. This CDR3 is CASSEAATYNEQFF. CDR3 nucleotides: TGTGCCAGCAGTGAGGCGGCCACCTACAATGAGCAGTTCTTC.

The chain recombines TRBV5-1 with TRBJ2-2; D is possibly TRBD1 (5 bases). Per the germline V gene, CDR1 is SGHRS and CDR2 is YFSETQ. V was clipped by 2 bases and J by 4 bases, with 12 bases between them. The CDR3 covers 15 residues. The CDR3 is CASSFSGQLTGELFF. In DNA form, the CDR3 reads TGCGCCAGCAGCTTCTCAGGGCAACTCACCGGGGAGCTGTTTTTT.

The V gene is TRBV5-4, the J gene TRBJ2-7; 8 bases agree with TRBD2. V lost 2 bases and J lost 3; bases outside the gene matches: 7. The CDR3 spans 15 residues. Germline CDR1 and CDR2: SGHNT and YYREEE (reference sequence). CDR3 protein: CASSLPPGTSYEQYF. The CDR3 DNA reads TGTGCCAGCAGCTTACCCCCCGGGACTAGCTACGAGCAGTACTTC.

The V gene is TRBV25-1, the J gene TRBJ1-2; D is uncertain. The CDR3 has 14 residues. Germline CDR1 reads MGHDK; CDR2 reads SYGVNS. V lost 3 bases and J 6 bases, leaving 14 bases between the germline ends. CDR3 nucleotides: TGTGCCAGCAGTGACACCCGAGGGAGGGATGGCTACACCTTC. It yields the protein CASSDTRGRDGYTF.

The chain has TRBV11-1 and TRBJ2-7, with 7 positions matching TRBD1. The germline gives CDR1 SGHAT, CDR2 FQDESV (reference sequence). With V trimmed by 3 bases and J by 9 bases, 8 bases remained unmatched. The CDR3 has 13 residues. The CDR3 loop reads CASSFTGASAQYF. The CDR3 DNA is TGTGCCAGCAGCTTCACAGGGGCCAGCGCGCAGTACTTC.

The V call is TRBV5-1, the J call TRBJ2-7, with D hard to call. CDR1 and CDR2 from the germline V gene are SGHRS and YFSETQ. The CDR3 covers 14 residues. V was shortened by 4 bases and J by 4 bases, with 15 bases between the two germline ends. CDR3 in amino acids: CASSPTADGYEQYF. The CDR3 DNA reads as TGCGCCAGCAGCCCTACCGCCGACGGGTACGAGCAGTACTTC.